One and the same sample provided the 29 T cell receptor beta chains below, sequenced in a study of PD-1 blockade in classical Hodgkin lymphoma. The method was immunoSEQ multiplex PCR; TCRdb's version includes in-frame clones alone and lacks a portion of them. Of about 50,000 clones in the sample, around four fifths are singletons; the top ten hold less than 15%. Time point given: cycle 4 day 1 (C4D1), after 6 weeks of nivolumab. Every single patient, without exception, relapsed after autologous stem cell transplantation, and brentuximab vedotin exposure varied. This material consisted of peripheral blood mononuclear cells (PBMCs), taken before the fourth cycle of nivolumab. Receptor source: a human donor with classical Hodgkin lymphoma.

This clone was seen only a few times. The rearrangement uses TRBV7-6 and TRBJ1-1; no clear D gene. CDR1 and CDR2 (germline): SGHVS, FNYEAQ. Trimming took 3 bases from V and 0 from J, leaving 5 bases between them. The CDR3 contains 13 residues. The CDR3: CASSFLLNTEAFF. For the CDR3, the DNA is TGTGCCAGCAGCTTCTTACTGAACACTGAAGCTTTCTTT.

The chain employs TRBV27 and TRBJ2-1; 7 bases agree with TRBD2. CDR1 is MNHEY, CDR2 SMNVEV, per germline (reference sequence). The V segment lost 5 bases and the J segment 2 bases; nucleotides outside the gene matches: 12. The CDR3 spans 17 residues. The CDR3 sequence: CASSTRRGGGTYNEQFF. The CDR3, as DNA: TGTGCCAGCAGTACCAGGCGGGGCGGGGGTACCTACAATGAGCAGTTCTTC.

The J gene is TRBJ1-1, the V gene TRBV5-1, with 8 bases identical to TRBD1. Germline V CDR1 and CDR2: SGHRS, YFSETQ. The length of the CDR3 is 15 residues. The V and J ends lost 0 bases and 2 bases, in that order; junction bases with no gene match: 3. CDR3 protein: CASSLGTGINTEAFF. Written as DNA, the CDR3 is TGCGCCAGCAGCTTGGGGACAGGGATAAACACTGAAGCTTTCTTT.

The chain links TRBV2 to TRBJ1-5; TRBD1 matches 8 bases. The CDR3 has 14 amino acids. Germline loops: CDR1 SNHLY, CDR2 FYNNEI. Germline trimming cut 9 bases from V and 2 bases from J; bases unmatched to any gene: 6. This chain's CDR3 is CASSQDRGNQPQHF. CDR3 in DNA: TGTGCCAGTTCCCAGGACAGGGGCAATCAGCCCCAGCATTTT.

The gene calls are TRBV7-2 and TRBJ2-7; maybe TRBD2 (7 bases). The V end lost 1 base, the J end lost 2 bases, and 9 bases lay between the germline ends. From germline, CDR1 is SGHTA and CDR2 FQGNSA. CDR3 length: 14 residues. The CDR3 DNA follows: TGTGCCAGCAGCTTAGGGGAGGGGGCCTACGAGCAGTACTTC. Protein sequence: CASSLGEGAYEQYF.

This clone came up a few times. The chain combines TRBV29-1 with TRBJ2-3, with TRBD2 matching 10 bases. CDR3 size: 14 residues. The germline gives CDR1 SQVTM, CDR2 ANQGSEA. The V gene end was trimmed by 3 bases and the J gene end by 7 bases; junction bases not matched to a gene: 7. Here the CDR3 reads CSVDGLAGEYTQYF. The CDR3 DNA follows: TGCAGCGTTGATGGTCTAGCGGGAGAGTATACGCAGTATTTT.

This chain's CDR3 is CASSLNRPTKRDIVSEQYF. The CDR3 DNA reads TGTGCCAGCAGTTTAAACCGCCCGACGAAGCGGGACATTGTCTCCGAGCAGTACTTC. The chain links TRBV28 to TRBJ2-7, with D tentatively TRBD2 (7 bases). Germline V CDR1 and CDR2: MDHEN, SYDVKM. Trimming stripped 2 bases from V and 6 bases from J, with 29 bases between. The CDR3 is 19 amino acids.

As to this clone: Other DNA sequences in the sample encode the same CDR3. V gene TRBV7-2 combines with J gene TRBJ2-2; D not resolved. Germline V gives CDR1 SGHTA, CDR2 FQGNSA. The V end lost 5 bases, the J end lost 3 bases, and 4 bases lay between the germline ends. This CDR3 is 12 amino acids long. The CDR3 loop reads CASSPYTGELFF. Written as DNA, the CDR3 is TGTGCCAGCAGCCCCTACACCGGGGAGCTGTTTTTT.

The chain combines TRBV7-9 with TRBJ2-2; 14 nucleotides align to TRBD2. Trimming removed 1 base from V and 6 bases from J; junction bases left unmatched: 4. Germline V gene sequence: CDR1 SEHNR, CDR2 FQNEAQ (reference sequence). This CDR3 comprises 17 residues. In DNA, the CDR3 is TGTGCCAGCAGCTTAGGGGGGACTAGCGGGAGCGCCGGGGAGCTGTTTTTT. It specifies CASSLGGTSGSAGELFF.

The chain couples TRBV19 to TRBJ1-2, with D possibly being TRBD1 (6 bases). Germline CDR1 LNHDA, CDR2 SQIVND (reference sequence). The length of the CDR3 is 15 residues. Trimming cost V 3 bases and J 0 bases, with 11 bases left between them. CDR3 protein: CASSIPGATNYGYTF. The CDR3 nucleotides read TGTGCCAGTAGTATTCCAGGGGCGACTAACTATGGCTACACCTTC.

The chain has TRBV7-2 and TRBJ2-2; perhaps TRBD2 as D (5 bases). CDR3 size: 15 residues. Germline CDR1 and CDR2: SGHTA and FQGNSA. V was trimmed by 3 bases and J by 2 bases, leaving 10 bases between them. The CDR3 loop reads CASSFFSVNTGELFF. The CDR3 coding sequence is TGTGCCAGCAGCTTCTTTAGCGTAAACACCGGGGAGCTGTTTTTT.

This clone was recorded only once. CDR3 sequence reads: CARQGQETQYF. CDR3 nucleotide sequence: TGTGCCAGACAGGGTCAAGAGACCCAGTACTTC. The genes are TRBV2 and TRBJ2-5; possible D gene TRBD1, 6 bases. V was trimmed by 9 bases and J by 2 bases, leaving 7 bases between them. This CDR3 spans 11 amino acids. Germline lookup yields CDR1 SNHLY and CDR2 FYNNEI.

V and J are TRBV5-1 and TRBJ2-1, with 8 positions matching TRBD2. After removal of 6 bases from V and 4 bases from J, the junction contained 15 bases not matched to a gene. CDR1 and CDR2 from the germline V gene are SGHRS and YFSETQ. The length of the CDR3 is 17 residues. The CDR3 sequence: CASNNPRASGSYNEQFF. DNA for the CDR3: TGCGCCAGCAATAATCCTCGGGCTAGCGGGTCTTACAATGAGCAGTTCTTC.

The chain couples TRBV2 to TRBJ2-7; 15 bases align to TRBD2. V lost 8 bases and J lost 1; bases outside the gene matches: 12. CDR1 and CDR2 from the germline V gene are SNHLY and FYNNEI. The CDR3 loop spans 18 amino acids. The CDR3 reads CASAEEGLAGGPSYEQYF. CDR3 bases: TGTGCCAGCGCCGAAGAAGGACTAGCGGGAGGGCCGTCCTACGAGCAGTACTTC.

The chain carries TRBV6-1 and TRBJ2-3; 9 nucleotides agree with TRBD1. J was trimmed by 6 bases and V by 4 bases; bases with no gene match: 2. The CDR3 is 13 residues long. Looked up from germline, CDR1 is MNHNS and CDR2 is SASEGT. The CDR3 sequence: CASSADRGDTQYF. As DNA, the CDR3 is TGTGCCAGCAGTGCGGACAGGGGTGATACGCAGTATTTT.

This clone appeared a single time. This chain uses TRBV18 with TRBJ2-1; no reliable D call. Deletions cut 8 bases from V and 10 bases from J, with 27 bases between. The CDR3 extends over 16 amino acids. Germline CDR1 and CDR2: KGHSH and LQKENI. The CDR3 DNA is TGTGCCAGCCCTAGGCGCCCAGACATAGGGTCCGGGGAGCAGTTCTTC. Translating it yields CASPRRPDIGSGEQFF.

The rearrangement links TRBV5-1 to TRBJ2-2; 10 bases line up with TRBD2. Per the germline V gene, CDR1 is SGHRS and CDR2 is YFSETQ. This CDR3 has 15 amino acids. V shed 4 bases, J shed 1 base, and the junction held 1 base outside the gene matches. CDR3 loop: CASSRTSGNTGELFF. CDR3 nucleotide sequence: TGCGCCAGCAGCCGGACTAGCGGGAACACCGGGGAGCTGTTTTTT.

This clone was counted between two and nine times. The chain recombines TRBV4-1 with TRBJ2-7, with TRBD1 as a possible D gene (5 bases). The ends were cut back, 1 base at V and 3 bases at J, with 19 bases in the middle. The CDR3 runs to 17 residues. In germline, CDR1 is MGHRA, CDR2 YSYEKL. CDR3 nucleotides: TGCGCCAGCAGCCAAGTCCTACTTCGAGCCAGGGACTACGAGCAGTACTTC. Protein sequence: CASSQVLLRARDYEQYF.

The chain employs TRBV5-6 and TRBJ2-3; 9 bases match TRBD2. CDR1 is SGHDT, CDR2 YYEEEE, per germline. The junction had 4 bases not matched to a gene; V was cut back by 2 bases and J by 3 bases. CDR3 size: 15 residues. The CDR3 here is CASSFSGSVTDTQYF. CDR3 nucleotide sequence: TGTGCCAGCAGCTTTAGCGGGAGTGTGACAGATACGCAGTATTTT.

The chain recombines TRBV6-5 with TRBJ2-2, with no clear D. CDR1 and CDR2 from the germline V gene are MNHEY and SVGAGI. V was shortened by 0 bases and J by 6 bases, with 8 bases between the two germline ends. The CDR3 contains 14 residues. Here the CDR3 reads CASSYSAFSGELFF. The CDR3 DNA is TGTGCCAGCAGTTACTCGGCGTTCTCCGGGGAGCTGTTTTTT.

This clone has just one count. The rearrangement uses TRBV5-1 and TRBJ1-3, with D tentatively TRBD1 (6 bases). Germline CDR1 is SGHRS and CDR2 is YFSETQ. V was pared by 5 bases and J by 2 bases, with 11 bases between. The CDR3 extends over 14 amino acids. For the CDR3, the DNA is TGCGCCAGCAGACCATCAGGGGCTGGAAACACCATATATTTT. It codes for CASRPSGAGNTIYF.

This chain connects TRBV25-1 to TRBJ2-5, with TRBD1 as a possible D gene (5 bases). V was pared by 7 bases and J by 7 bases, with 19 bases between. CDR1 MGHDK and CDR2 SYGVNS come from the germline V gene. The CDR3 is 14 amino acids. CDR3 nucleotide sequence: TGTGCCAGCACCTCCGACTTGGACCAGGGGACCCAGTACTTC. Amino acid sequence: CASTSDLDQGTQYF.

This clone was seen more than once but under ten times. J is TRBJ1-5 and V is TRBV9; possibly TRBD1 for D (5 bases). This CDR3 has 13 residues. The germline CDR1 and CDR2 sequences are SGDLS and YYNGEE. With 2 bases removed from V and 4 bases from J, the gap between germline ends came to 7 bases. The CDR3, as DNA: TGTGCCAGCAGCGTGCAGGGTAATCAGCCCCAGCATTTT. Translation gives CASSVQGNQPQHF.

In DNA form, the CDR3 reads TGTGCCAGTAGTTCTACGGGGGGAAACACCATATATTTT. This sequence encodes CASSSTGGNTIYF. The gene calls are TRBV19 and TRBJ1-3; D remains unclear. The CDR3 has 13 residues. The germline V gene has CDR1 LNHDA and CDR2 SQIVND (reference sequence). V gave up 5 bases and J gave up 4 bases, with 9 bases separating them.

The CDR3 region has the DNA TGTGCCAGCAGTTCAGGGATCCCCCCTTCGTACTTC. Protein product: CASSSGIPPSYF. This chain connects TRBV6-5 to TRBJ2-4; TRBD1 might be the D (5 bases). Germline CDR1 is MNHEY and CDR2 is SVGAGI. The CDR3 loop spans 12 amino acids. Trimming pared 4 bases from V and 15 bases from J, leaving 16 bases between.

The chain uses TRBV11-2 and TRBJ2-7; D unclear. This CDR3 region has 13 residues. V was cut by 2 bases and J by 6 bases, with 11 bases left in between. The V gene's germline CDR1 is SGHAT and CDR2 FQNNGV. The CDR3 here is CASSLTLPGEQYF. In nucleotides, the CDR3 is TGTGCCAGCAGCTTAACCCTCCCAGGCGAGCAGTACTTC. Full variable domain (rest looked up from reference TRBV11-2 and TRBJ2-7): EAGVAQSPRYKIIEKRQSVAFWCNPISGHATLYWYQQILGQGPKLLIQFQNNGVVDDSQLPKDRFSAERLKGVDSTLKIQPAKLEDSAVYLCASSLTLPGEQYFGPGTRLTVT.

This sequence joins TRBV19 and TRBJ2-7; a possible D gene is TRBD2 (6 bases). Trimming left V 3 bases short and J 3 bases short, with 18 bases between. The germline V gene encodes CDR1 LNHDA and CDR2 SQIVND (reference sequence). This CDR3 comprises 16 residues. CDR3 residues: CASSIRRRDFHYEQYF. CDR3 DNA: TGTGCCAGTAGTATTAGGCGCCGGGACTTCCACTACGAGCAGTACTTC.

The chain uses TRBV7-9 and TRBJ2-1; tentatively, D is TRBD2 (5 bases). The CDR3 is made up of 15 amino acids. Per germline, CDR1 SEHNR and CDR2 FQNEAQ (reference sequence). V lost 7 bases to trimming and J lost 7 bases, with 20 bases between them. The CDR3 loop reads CASIPQRRVGNEQFF. The CDR3 bases are TGTGCCAGCATCCCGCAGCGGAGAGTAGGTAATGAGCAGTTCTTC.

The chain joins TRBV28 to TRBJ2-5; D uncertain. The germline V gene has CDR1 MDHEN and CDR2 SYDVKM. The CDR3 extends over 15 amino acids. Trimming stripped 2 bases from V and 5 bases from J, with 15 bases between. Here the CDR3 reads CASSLGRDLEETQYF. The CDR3 coding sequence is TGTGCCAGCAGTTTAGGGCGTGACCTAGAGGAGACCCAGTACTTC. The whole variable domain, filled in from reference TRBV28 and TRBJ2-5, reads DVKVTQSSRYLVKRTGEKVFLECVQDMDHENMFWYRQDPGLGLRLIYFSYDVKMKEKGDIPEGYSVSREKKERFSLILESASTNQTSMYLCASSLGRDLEETQYFGPGTRLLVL.